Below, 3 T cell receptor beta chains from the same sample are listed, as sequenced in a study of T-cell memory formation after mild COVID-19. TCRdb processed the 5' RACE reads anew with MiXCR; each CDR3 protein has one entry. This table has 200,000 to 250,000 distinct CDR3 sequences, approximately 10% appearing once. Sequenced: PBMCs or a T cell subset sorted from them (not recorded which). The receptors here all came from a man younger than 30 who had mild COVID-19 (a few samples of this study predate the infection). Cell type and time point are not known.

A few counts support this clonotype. CDR3 protein: CASSQGQGEEETQYF. In DNA form, the CDR3 reads TGTGCCAGCAGCCAAGGCCAGGGGGAGGAAGAGACCCAGTACTTC. V usage is TRBV4-2 and J usage is TRBJ2-5, with a weak D call TRBD1 (7 bases). The CDR3 consists of 15 residues. The V gene lost 1 base and the J gene lost 3 bases, with 12 bases spanning the gap. In germline, CDR1 is LGHNA, CDR2 YNFKEQ.

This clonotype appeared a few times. The chain's CDR3 is CASSVRGASEQFF. The CDR3 bases are TGTGCCAGCAGCGTCCGGGGGGCCAGTGAGCAGTTCTTC. The rearrangement joins TRBV9 to TRBJ2-1, with D maybe TRBD2 (7 bases). The CDR3 is 13 amino acids. V gave up 2 bases and J gave up 9 bases, with 12 bases separating them. CDR1 SGDLS and CDR2 YYNGEE come from the germline V gene.

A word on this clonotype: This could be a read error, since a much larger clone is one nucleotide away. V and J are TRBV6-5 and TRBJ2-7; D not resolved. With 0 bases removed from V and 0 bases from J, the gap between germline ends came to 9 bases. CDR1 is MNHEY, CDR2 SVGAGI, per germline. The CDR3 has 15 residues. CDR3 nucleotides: TGTGCCAGCAGTTACTCAGTGGGAAGCTCCTACGAGCAGTACTTC. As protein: CASSYSVGSSYEQYF.